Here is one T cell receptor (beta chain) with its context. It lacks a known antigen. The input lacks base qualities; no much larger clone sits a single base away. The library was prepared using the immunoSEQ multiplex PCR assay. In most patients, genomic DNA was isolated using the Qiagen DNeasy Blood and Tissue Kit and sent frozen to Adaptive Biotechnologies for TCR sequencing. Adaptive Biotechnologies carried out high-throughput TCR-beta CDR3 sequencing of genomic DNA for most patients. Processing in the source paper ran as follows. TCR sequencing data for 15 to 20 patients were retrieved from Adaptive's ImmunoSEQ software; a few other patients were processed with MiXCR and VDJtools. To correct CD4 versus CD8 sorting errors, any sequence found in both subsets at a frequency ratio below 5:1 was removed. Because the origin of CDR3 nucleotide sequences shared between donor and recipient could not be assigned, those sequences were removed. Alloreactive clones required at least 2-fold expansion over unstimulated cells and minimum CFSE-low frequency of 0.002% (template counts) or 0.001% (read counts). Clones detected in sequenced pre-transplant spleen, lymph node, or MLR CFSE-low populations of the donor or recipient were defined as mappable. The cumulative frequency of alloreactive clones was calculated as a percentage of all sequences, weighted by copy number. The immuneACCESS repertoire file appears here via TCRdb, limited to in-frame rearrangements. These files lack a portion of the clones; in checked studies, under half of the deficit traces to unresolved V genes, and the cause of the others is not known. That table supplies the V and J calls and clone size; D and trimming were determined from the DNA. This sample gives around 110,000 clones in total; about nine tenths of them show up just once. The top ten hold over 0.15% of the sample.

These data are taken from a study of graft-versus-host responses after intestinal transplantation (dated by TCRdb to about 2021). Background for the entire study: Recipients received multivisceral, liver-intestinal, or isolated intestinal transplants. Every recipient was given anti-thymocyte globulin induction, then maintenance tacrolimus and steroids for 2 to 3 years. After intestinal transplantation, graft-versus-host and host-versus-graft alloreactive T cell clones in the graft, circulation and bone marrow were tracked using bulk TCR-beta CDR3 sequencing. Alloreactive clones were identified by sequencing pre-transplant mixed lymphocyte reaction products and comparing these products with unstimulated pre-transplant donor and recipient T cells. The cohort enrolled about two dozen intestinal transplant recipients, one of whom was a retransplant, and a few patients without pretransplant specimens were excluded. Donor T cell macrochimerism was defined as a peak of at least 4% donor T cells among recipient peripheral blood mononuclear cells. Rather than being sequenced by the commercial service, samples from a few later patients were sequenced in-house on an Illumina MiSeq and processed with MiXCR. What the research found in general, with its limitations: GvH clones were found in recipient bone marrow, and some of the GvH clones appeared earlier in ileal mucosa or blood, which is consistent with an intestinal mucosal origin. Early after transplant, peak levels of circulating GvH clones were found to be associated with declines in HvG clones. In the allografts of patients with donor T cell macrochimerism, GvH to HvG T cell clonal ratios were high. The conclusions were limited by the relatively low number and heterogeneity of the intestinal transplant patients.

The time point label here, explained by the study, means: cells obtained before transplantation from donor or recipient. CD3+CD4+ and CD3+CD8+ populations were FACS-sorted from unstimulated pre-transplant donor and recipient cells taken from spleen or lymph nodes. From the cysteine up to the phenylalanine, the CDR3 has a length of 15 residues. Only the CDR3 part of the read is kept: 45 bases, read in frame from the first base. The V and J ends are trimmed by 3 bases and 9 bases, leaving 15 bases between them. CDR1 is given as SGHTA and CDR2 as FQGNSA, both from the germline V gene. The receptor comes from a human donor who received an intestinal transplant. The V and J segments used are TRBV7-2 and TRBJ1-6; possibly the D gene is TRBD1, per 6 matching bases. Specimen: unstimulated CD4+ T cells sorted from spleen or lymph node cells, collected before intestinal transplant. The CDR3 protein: CASSFTGLSGSPLHF. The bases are TGTGCCAGCAGCTTTACAGGGCTATCGGGTTCACCCCTCCACTTT.